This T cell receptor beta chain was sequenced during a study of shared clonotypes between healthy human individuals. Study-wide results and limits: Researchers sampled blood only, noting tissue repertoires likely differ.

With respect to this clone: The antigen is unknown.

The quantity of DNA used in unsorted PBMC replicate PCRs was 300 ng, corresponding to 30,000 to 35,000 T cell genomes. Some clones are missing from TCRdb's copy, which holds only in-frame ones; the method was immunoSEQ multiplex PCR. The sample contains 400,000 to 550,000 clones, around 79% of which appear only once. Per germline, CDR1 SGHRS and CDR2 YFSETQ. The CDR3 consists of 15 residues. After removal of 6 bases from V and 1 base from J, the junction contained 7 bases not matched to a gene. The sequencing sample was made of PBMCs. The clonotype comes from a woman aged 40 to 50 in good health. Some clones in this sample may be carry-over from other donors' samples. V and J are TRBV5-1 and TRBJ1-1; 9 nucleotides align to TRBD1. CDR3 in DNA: TGCGCCAGCACCCCATCGGGACAGGGGAACACTGAAGCTTTCTTT. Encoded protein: CASTPSGQGNTEAFF.